Below are 13 T cell receptor beta chains sequenced from a single sample in a study of OX40 agonist ivuxolimab in advanced cancers. Libraries were prepared by immunoSEQ multiplex PCR; TCRdb keeps only in-frame clonotypes and omits some of them. The sample includes around 67,000 clones, about four fifths of them seen just once. This specimen was CD4+ or CD8+ T cells sorted from blood, taken in a trial of the OX40 agonist ivuxolimab. The receptor source for this set is an adult with an advanced solid tumor such as melanoma, head and neck, liver or kidney cancer.

The chain employs TRBV5-6 and TRBJ2-2, with D possibly being TRBD1 (6 bases). Germline lookup yields CDR1 SGHDT and CDR2 YYEEEE. Deletions cut 0 bases from V and 3 bases from J, with 6 bases between. The CDR3 spans 14 residues. The CDR3 sequence is CASSLDRDTGELFF. For the CDR3, the DNA is TGTGCCAGCAGCTTGGACAGGGACACCGGGGAGCTGTTTTTT.

J is TRBJ2-3 and V is TRBV6-1; TRBD1 or TRBD2 may be the D gene (5 bases each). Germline CDR1 reads MNHNS; CDR2 reads SASEGT. The length of the CDR3 is 15 residues. The V end lost 3 bases, the J end lost 5 bases, and 15 bases lay between the germline ends. CDR3: CASSDGALWGDTQYF. The DNA for the CDR3 is TGTGCCAGCAGTGACGGGGCCCTATGGGGAGATACGCAGTATTTT.

This clone was seen a single time. An end of the junction differs from the germline gene, which may be a read error. The chain couples TRBV7-7 to TRBJ1-5; D perhaps matches TRBD1 (6 bases). Germline V gene sequence: CDR1 SSHAT, CDR2 FNYEAQ (reference sequence). The CDR3 has 13 residues. CDR3 coding DNA: TGTGCTAGCAGCTTAGCACAGGGTCAGCCCCAGCATTTT. This translates into CASSLAQGQPQHF.

V is TRBV12-5 and J is TRBJ1-5, with D tentatively TRBD1 (5 bases). V was pared by 4 bases and J by 0 bases, with 13 bases between. The CDR3 covers 16 residues. CDR1 is LGHNT and CDR2 is FRNRAP in the germline V gene. The CDR3 spells CASGYEGSLSNQPQHF. Written as DNA, the CDR3 is TGTGCTAGTGGTTATGAGGGGAGCCTTAGCAATCAGCCCCAGCATTTT.

This chain's CDR3 is CASSFFGDRELFF. For the CDR3, the DNA is TGTGCCAGCAGCTTTTTCGGTGACCGGGAGCTGTTTTTT. The chain links TRBV5-5 to TRBJ2-2; D not certain. The V end lost 2 bases, the J end lost 9 bases, and 11 bases lay between the germline ends. This CDR3 is built from 13 residues. Looked up from germline, CDR1 is SGHKS and CDR2 is YYEKEE (reference sequence). Drawing the rest from reference TRBV5-5 and TRBJ2-2, the complete variable domain is DAGVTQSPTHLIKTRGQQVTLRCSPISGHKSVSWYQQVLGQGPQFIFQYYEKEERGRGNFPDRFSARQFPNYSSELNVNALLLGDSALYLCASSFFGDRELFFGEGSRLTVL.

This chain uses TRBV29-1 with TRBJ2-3; a possible D gene is TRBD2 (6 bases). The V end was cut by 5 bases, the J end by 3 bases, with 12 bases between. The CDR3 sequence is 13 residues long. CDR1 SQVTM and CDR2 ANQGSEA come from the germline V gene. The CDR3 DNA reads as TGCAGCGTTTCTCAGGCGGGGACAGATACGCAGTATTTT. Translating it yields CSVSQAGTDTQYF.

This CDR3 is CASSLRQGVTYEQYF. DNA of the CDR3: TGTGCCAGCAGCTTAAGACAGGGGGTTACCTACGAGCAGTACTTC. The J gene is TRBJ2-7, the V gene TRBV7-7; TRBD1 aligns across 9 bases. V trimming: 2 bases; J trimming: 2 bases; junction bases outside the gene matches: 4. CDR1 is SSHAT, CDR2 FNYEAQ, per germline (reference sequence). CDR3 length equals 15 residues.

V and J are TRBV9 and TRBJ2-3; the match to TRBD1 covers 8 bases. The CDR3 loop spans 14 amino acids. V shed 3 bases and J 11 bases; nucleotides not matched to a gene: 11. Germline V gene data show CDR1 as SGDLS and CDR2 as YYNGEE. The chain's CDR3 is CASSAGQDRAQQYF. For the CDR3, the DNA is TGTGCCAGCAGCGCTGGTCAGGACAGGGCCCAGCAGTATTTT.

The rearrangement uses TRBV11-2 and TRBJ2-3; D perhaps matches TRBD1 (6 bases). Germline assignment: CDR1 SGHAT and CDR2 FQNNGV. This CDR3 spans 14 amino acids. V was pared by 4 bases and J by 6 bases, with 14 bases between. Written as DNA, the CDR3 is TGTGCCAGCAGCTCGGGACACCTCAAGGATACGCAGTATTTT. Residues: CASSSGHLKDTQYF.

DNA for the CDR3: TGCGCCAGCAGCCTCCCGGGGGGCACTGAAGCTTTCTTT. Translation gives CASSLPGGTEAFF. This sequence joins TRBV10-1 and TRBJ1-1; D is possibly TRBD1 (5 bases). This CDR3 comprises 13 residues. V lost 6 bases and J 4 bases, leaving 12 bases between the germline ends. CDR1 WNHNN and CDR2 SYGVQD come from the germline V gene (reference sequence).

The chain employs TRBV19 and TRBJ1-3, with D perhaps TRBD1 (5 bases). The CDR3 runs 16 residues. Trimming took off 6 bases at V and 0 bases at J, with 15 bases between the two ends. Germline CDR1 reads LNHDA; CDR2 reads SQIVND (reference sequence). The CDR3 reads CASSPQTGISGNTIYF. CDR3 sequence (DNA): TGTGCCAGTAGCCCGCAAACAGGTATCTCTGGAAACACCATATATTTT.

The chain employs TRBV18 and TRBJ1-2; D gene unclear. Per germline, CDR1 KGHSH and CDR2 LQKENI. This CDR3 contains 16 residues. V dropped 7 bases and J dropped 3 bases, with 21 bases sitting between them. The CDR3 DNA reads as TGTGCCAGCTACCGGGAGGACCGCAGCCGAGACTATGGCTACACCTTC. Translation: CASYREDRSRDYGYTF.

The chain combines TRBV6-1 with TRBJ1-1; D is unresolved. Germline CDR1 reads MNHNS; CDR2 reads SASEGT. V dropped 1 base and J dropped 4 bases, with 4 bases sitting between them. This CDR3 is 12 amino acids long. The DNA of the CDR3 is TGTGCCAGCAGTGAAGTCTTCACTGAAGCTTTCTTT. Encoded protein: CASSEVFTEAFF.